This T cell receptor beta chain was captured by sequencing in a study of blood T cell repertoires in COVID-19 (dated by TCRdb to 2018 to 2021). With respect to the entire study: Collaborator samples came from the United States, Italy and Spain and covered acute and convalescent phases of COVID-19. The repertoires were released in a freely available public database meant as a resource for research on the immune response to SARS-CoV-2. Where available, HLA class I and class II types were obtained from metadata supplied by the sample provider rather than from assay-based typing. A de-identified subject ID, COVID-19 status, age in years and sex were almost always included in the sample metadata. The dataset comprised deeply sampled blood TCRbeta repertoires from subjects exposed to, actively infected with, or recovered from COVID-19. The material from the prospective study consisted of cDNA or gDNA derived from T cells, B-cell-depleted T cells, or PBMCs. Samples were obtained from the ongoing ImmuneRACE study (first 160 participants) and from 1,254 subjects provided by 6 global collaborators.

Taken from cysteine to phenylalanine, the CDR3 has 14 residues. Only the CDR3 DNA stays, 42 bases, in frame from base 1. V and J lose 0 bases and 7 bases, and a span of 9 bases separates them. The germline V gene gives CDR1 as MNHEY and CDR2 as SVGAGI. One collaborating source in Seattle enrolled patients during active infection and followed them longitudinally through the course of disease. Collaborating institutions collected whole blood in K2EDTA tubes following their own protocols. For TCRbeta analysis, collaborator samples were shipped as frozen whole blood, as isolated PBMCs, or as DNA extracted from either sample type. Study-wide conclusions, independent of this receptor: Clinical and demographic metadata were provided uncurated, with the amount varying by source and participant.

TCRbeta CDR3 regions were amplified from genomic DNA by means of the immunoSEQ Assay, a bias-controlled multiplex PCR. Per the original workflow: The number of nucleated cells in each sample was estimated from the amplification of reference gene primers within the assay. To quantify the absolute abundance of each unique TCRbeta CDR3 rearrangement, sequence reads were collapsed and filtered. For each sample, productive Simpson clonality was calculated as the square root of Simpson's diversity index over productive rearrangements. Here the immuneACCESS table is served through TCRdb, limited to in-frame sequences with V and J called. Missing clones are a known gap in these copies; in checked studies unresolved V genes cover under half, and the rest lacks a known reason. That table is the source of V, J and clone size, and D and trimming were worked out from the DNA. A total of 250,000 or so clones appear in this sample, about nine tenths of them only once. The biggest ten clones account for over 0.65% of the sample.

Of note for this clone: Its specific antigen is unknown. Per-base quality was not reported, and no clone a single base away is much larger than it.

Recombination linked TRBV6-5 to TRBJ2-2; the D gene lacks a confident call. The receptor was derived from a man aged 25-45 years with COVID-19, enrolled during active disease. Sequencing input: peripheral blood. The bases are TGTGCCAGCAGTTACTCGTTACGGAGCGGGGAGCTGTTTTTT. This encodes CASSYSLRSGELFF.